A selection of T cell receptor beta chains follows, all from one sample in a study of blood T cell repertoires in COVID-19. Generated by immunoSEQ multiplex PCR, the TCRdb table keeps only in-frame clones and is missing some. The data contain some 100,000 clones, around three quarters of them seen just once; the ten biggest clones take up about 4.5%. Input material: peripheral blood. The receptors stem from a human donor in a cohort sampled during active or convalescent COVID-19. Both conserved end residues are part of each CDR3. A D gene is named only where the DNA matches it firmly.

v_gene	j_gene	d_gene	CDR3nt	CDR3aa
TRBV24-1	TRBJ2-1	.	TGTGCCACCAGTGATTTTTTATACGGGAAAAATGAGCAGTTCTTC	CATSDFLYGKNEQFF
TRBV5-5	TRBJ2-7	.	TGTGCCAGCAGCTTGTCAACAGCCTACGAGCAGTACTTC	CASSLSTAYEQYF
TRBV9	TRBJ1-1	.	TGTGCCAGCAGCGTAGATCCCCGGTACACTGAAGCTTTCTTT	CASSVDPRYTEAFF
TRBV7-2	TRBJ2-3	TRBD2	TGTGCCAGCAGCTTAAGCCAGCGGGGGTTATCGGATACGCAGTATTTT	CASSLSQRGLSDTQYF
TRBV9	TRBJ1-5	TRBD1	TGTGCCAGCAGCGTGGGGACAGGGGGGAGGCAGCCCCAGCATTTT	CASSVGTGGRQPQHF
TRBV7-2	TRBJ1-4	.	TGTGCCAGCAGCTCTCTAGGGGCAACTAATGAAAAACTGTTTTTT	CASSSLGATNEKLFF
TRBV4-2	TRBJ1-4	TRBD1	TGTGCCAGCAGCCAAGGGGGGACAGGGGCCGAAAATGAAAAACTGTTTTTT	CASSQGGTGAENEKLFF
TRBV11-2	TRBJ2-7	TRBD1	TGTGCCAGCAGCGACGGGACAGGGAAGTTCTACGAGCAGTACTTC	CASSDGTGKFYEQYF
TRBV5-1	TRBJ2-1	TRBD1	TGCGCCAGCAGTATGGGACAGGGGGTGATTCAGTTCTTC	CASSMGQGVIQFF
TRBV5-4	TRBJ2-5	.	TGTGCCAGCAGCCCGGGAAGCTCACAAGAGACCCAGTACTTC	CASSPGSSQETQYF